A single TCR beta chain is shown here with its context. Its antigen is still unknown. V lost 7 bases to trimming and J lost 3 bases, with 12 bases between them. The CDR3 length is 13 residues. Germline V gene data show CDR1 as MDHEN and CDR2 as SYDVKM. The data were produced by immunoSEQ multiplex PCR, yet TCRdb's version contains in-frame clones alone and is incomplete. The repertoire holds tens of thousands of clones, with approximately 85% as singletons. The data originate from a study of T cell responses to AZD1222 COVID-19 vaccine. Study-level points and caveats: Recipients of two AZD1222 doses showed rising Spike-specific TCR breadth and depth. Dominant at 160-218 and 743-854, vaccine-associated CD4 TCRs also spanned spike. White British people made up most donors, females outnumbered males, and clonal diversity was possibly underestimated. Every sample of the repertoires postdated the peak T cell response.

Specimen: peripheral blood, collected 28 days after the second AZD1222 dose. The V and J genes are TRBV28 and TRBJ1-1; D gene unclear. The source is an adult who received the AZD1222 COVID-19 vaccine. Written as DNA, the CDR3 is TGTGCCAGCATGGCGGGTTCGTACACTGAAGCTTTCTTT. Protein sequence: CASMAGSYTEAFF. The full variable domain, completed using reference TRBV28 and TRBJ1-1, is DVKVTQSSRYLVKRTGEKVFLECVQDMDHENMFWYRQDPGLGLRLIYFSYDVKMKEKGDIPEGYSVSREKKERFSLILESASTNQTSMYLCASMAGSYTEAFFGQGTRLTVV.